A single sample is the source of the 29 T cell receptor beta chains below, sequenced in a study of CD8 T cells in Susac syndrome. A quantity of about 0.5 to 1 ug RNA underwent reverse transcription using random hexamers. TCRdb reanalysed the immunoSEQ multiplex PCR reads using MiXCR and keeps one entry per CDR3 protein. The table records 160,000 or so distinct CDR3 sequences, approximately 96% of them present only once. Sequenced input: CD8+ T cells from PBMCs. These receptors all stem from a human donor with multiple sclerosis.

CDR3 DNA sequence: TGTGCCACCAGCAGAGGCAGCAATAGCAATCAGCCCCAGCATTTT. Translated, it gives CATSRGSNSNQPQHF. This rearrangement joins TRBV15 to TRBJ1-5, with no clear D. Per germline, CDR1 LNHNV and CDR2 YYDKDF (reference sequence). CDR3 length: 15 residues. V was shortened by 1 base and J by 0 bases, with 7 bases between the two germline ends.

This clonotype was observed a single time. The CDR3 loop is CASSPWGERVPSTQYF. As DNA, the CDR3 is TGTGCCAGCAGCCCTTGGGGGGAACGGGTCCCGTCGACCCAGTACTTC. This rearrangement joins TRBV7-8 to TRBJ2-5, with D possibly being TRBD2 (6 bases). Deletions cut 5 bases from V and 7 bases from J, with 23 bases between. The CDR3 extends over 16 amino acids. Germline assignment: CDR1 SGHVS and CDR2 FQNEAQ.

The chain carries TRBV27 and TRBJ2-3; TRBD2 agrees at 7 bases. Trimming took 6 bases from V and 2 from J; bases not matched to a gene: 8. Germline lookup yields CDR1 MNHEY and CDR2 SMNVEV (reference sequence). This CDR3 is 15 amino acids long. CDR3 amino acids: CASRRIGTITDTQYF. DNA of the CDR3: TGTGCCAGCAGGCGGATCGGGACTATCACAGATACGCAGTATTTT.

The chain uses TRBV9 and TRBJ1-1, with 7 bases fitting TRBD1. Trimming at V came to 0 bases and at J to 1 base, leaving 3 bases not matched to a gene. Germline-derived CDR1 and CDR2 are SGDLS and YYNGEE. The length of the CDR3 is 15 residues. CDR3 residues: CASSVVGTANTEAFF. Written as DNA, the CDR3 is TGTGCCAGCAGCGTAGTCGGGACAGCGAACACTGAAGCTTTCTTT. The full variable domain, with the rest looked up from reference TRBV9 and TRBJ1-1, is DSGVTQTPKHLITATGQRVTLRCSPRSGDLSVYWYQQSLDQGLQFLIQYYNGEERAKGNILERFSAQQFPDLHSELNLSSLELGDSALYFCASSVVGTANTEAFFGQGTRLTVV.

This chain joins TRBV28 and TRBJ1-1; possibly TRBD1 for D (6 bases). V was shortened by 3 bases and J by 4 bases, with 12 bases between the two germline ends. The CDR3 is made up of 14 amino acids. Germline CDR1 and CDR2: MDHEN and SYDVKM. The CDR3 here is CASSFTGTGTEAFF. CDR3 nucleotide sequence: TGTGCCAGCAGTTTCACAGGGACGGGCACTGAAGCTTTCTTT.

The rearrangement uses TRBV6-5 and TRBJ2-3, with D possibly being TRBD2 (6 bases). Germline CDR1 MNHEY, CDR2 SVGAGI. The CDR3 consists of 15 residues. Trimming left V 2 bases short and J 1 base short, with 10 bases between. The CDR3 reads CASSYVSGGTDTQYF. The CDR3 DNA follows: TGTGCCAGCAGTTACGTTAGCGGCGGCACAGATACGCAGTATTTT.

J is TRBJ1-1 and V is TRBV29-1; D is perhaps TRBD1 (5 bases). The CDR3 is 10 amino acids. The germline CDR1 and CDR2 sequences are SQVTM and ANQGSEA. The V gene lost 7 bases and the J gene lost 11 bases, with 14 bases spanning the gap. This chain's CDR3 is CSARAQGAFF. DNA of the CDR3: TGCAGCGCGAGAGCCCAGGGCGCTTTCTTT.

The chain employs TRBV10-3 and TRBJ1-2; D gene unclear. The germline V gene encodes CDR1 ENHRY and CDR2 SYGVKD. Between the trimmed V and J ends, which lost 4 bases and 3 bases, there was a span of 9 bases. The CDR3 covers 13 residues. CDR3: CAISGSKDYGYTF. DNA for the CDR3: TGTGCCATCAGTGGCAGCAAAGACTATGGCTACACCTTC.

The chain links TRBV27 to TRBJ2-1, with TRBD1 matching over 7 bases. V lost 5 bases, J lost 4 bases, and 5 bases stayed unmatched. The CDR3 sequence is 14 residues long. Germline CDR1 is MNHEY and CDR2 is SMNVEV (reference sequence). Written as DNA, the CDR3 is TGTGCCAGCAGTCCCGGGACAGAGTACAATGAGCAGTTCTTC. Translating it yields CASSPGTEYNEQFF.

The chain recombines TRBV9 with TRBJ2-2; 14 bases line up with TRBD2. Germline assignment: CDR1 SGDLS and CDR2 YYNGEE. The CDR3 has 18 residues. The J segment lost 4 bases and the V segment lost 4 bases, leaving 9 bases of the junction unmatched. CDR3 protein: CASSLRLAGGPGTGELFF. The CDR3 DNA sequence: TGTGCCAGCAGCCTAAGACTAGCGGGAGGGCCGGGCACCGGGGAGCTGTTTTTT.

The genes are TRBV27 and TRBJ2-3; a possible D gene is TRBD2 (7 bases). The germline V and J ends were trimmed by 6 bases and 4 bases, with 17 bases remaining between them. The CDR3 has 15 amino acids. Germline loops: CDR1 MNHEY, CDR2 SMNVEV (reference sequence). For the CDR3, the DNA is TGTGCCAGCAGCCGGTGGGGGGGCATGCCAGATACGCAGTATTTT. Protein product: CASSRWGGMPDTQYF.

The V gene is TRBV2, the J gene TRBJ1-5, with TRBD1 as a possible D gene (6 bases). Deletions cut 7 bases from V and 3 bases from J, with 13 bases between. Germline loops: CDR1 SNHLY, CDR2 FYNNEI. The CDR3 runs 14 residues. CDR3: CASTRDIDNQPQHF. CDR3 nucleotides: TGTGCCAGCACCCGGGACATCGACAATCAGCCCCAGCATTTT.

The chain is built from TRBV5-1 and TRBJ2-3, with TRBD2 as a possible D gene (6 bases). V shed 0 bases and J shed 5 bases, with 10 bases lying between them. Germline V lookup: CDR1 SGHRS, CDR2 YFSETQ. This CDR3 region has 14 residues. The DNA of the CDR3 is TGCGCCAGCAGCTTGGCGGGGGTCTTAGATACGCAGTATTTT. This translates into CASSLAGVLDTQYF.

The V gene is TRBV2, the J gene TRBJ2-7; D is perhaps TRBD1 or TRBD2 (5 bases each). V shed 6 bases and J shed 6 bases, with 12 bases lying between them. The CDR3 has 12 amino acids. Germline V gene data show CDR1 as SNHLY and CDR2 as FYNNEI. CDR3: CASSPGPAEQYF. In nucleotides, the CDR3 is TGTGCCAGCAGCCCGGGGCCAGCCGAGCAGTACTTC.

In this sample, this clonotype turned up once. The chain links TRBV19 to TRBJ1-5; TRBD1 aligns across 7 bases. V gave up 3 bases and J gave up 5 bases; unmatched junction bases: 1. Germline CDR1 and CDR2: LNHDA and SQIVND (reference sequence). The CDR3 runs to 13 residues. DNA for the CDR3: TGTGCCAGTAGTATGGGACAGTATCAGCCCCAGCATTTT. This translates into CASSMGQYQPQHF. Looking up the rest from reference TRBV19 and TRBJ1-5 gives the full variable domain: DGGITQSPKYLFRKEGQNVTLSCEQNLNHDAMYWYRQDPGQGLRLIYYSQIVNDFQKGDIAEGYSVSREKKESFPLTVTSAQKNPTAFYLCASSMGQYQPQHFGDGTRLSIL.

The sample holds one count of this clonotype. The CDR3 nucleotides read TGTGCCAGCAGCGATCGAGGGTTTGACAATCAGCCCCAGCATTTT. Translating gives CASSDRGFDNQPQHF. The rearrangement uses TRBV2 and TRBJ1-5; D remains unclear. Germline CDR1 reads SNHLY; CDR2 reads FYNNEI. The CDR3 loop spans 15 amino acids. Trimming removed 6 bases from V and 3 bases from J, with 15 bases in between.

The chain joins TRBV19 to TRBJ2-1; D unclear. CDR3 length: 14 amino acids. V was pared by 1 base and J by 5 bases, with 9 bases between. Germline CDR1 LNHDA, CDR2 SQIVND (reference sequence). The CDR3 loop is CASSIASGDNEQFF. In DNA form, the CDR3 reads TGTGCCAGTAGTATAGCATCGGGTGACAATGAGCAGTTCTTC.

The chain joins TRBV30 to TRBJ2-7; 7 nucleotides match TRBD2. Trimming took 3 bases from V and 2 from J; bases not matched to a gene: 4. The length of the CDR3 is 13 residues. Germline CDR1 GTSNPN, CDR2 SVGIG (reference sequence). The DNA for the CDR3 is TGTGCCTGGAGACCAGCGGGAACCTACGAGCAGTACTTC. Translating gives CAWRPAGTYEQYF.

J is TRBJ1-5 and V is TRBV4-1; D perhaps matches TRBD1 (6 bases). CDR3 size: 14 residues. Trimming left V 5 bases short and J 7 bases short, with 15 bases between. Germline V CDR1 and CDR2: MGHRA, YSYEKL. The CDR3 reads CASSGVQGEQPQHF. DNA for the CDR3: TGCGCCAGCAGCGGCGTACAGGGTGAGCAGCCCCAGCATTTT.

The rearrangement links TRBV16 to TRBJ1-5; TRBD1 is a possible D gene (5 bases). Germline V gene sequence: CDR1 KGHSY, CDR2 FQNENV. The length of the CDR3 is 16 residues. Trimming pared 4 bases from V and 0 bases from J, leaving 13 bases between. This CDR3 reads CASSPPRDSSNQPQHF. The CDR3 DNA sequence: TGTGCCAGCAGCCCCCCCCGAGACAGTAGCAATCAGCCCCAGCATTTT.

The chain is built from TRBV27 and TRBJ2-7; D ambiguous. CDR3 length equals 15 residues. Germline values: CDR1 MNHEY, CDR2 SMNVEV (reference sequence). The V and J ends lost 0 bases and 2 bases respectively, with 11 bases between them. The CDR3 sequence is CASSLSSFSTYEQYF. CDR3 nucleotides: TGTGCCAGCAGTTTATCCTCCTTTTCAACCTACGAGCAGTACTTC.

A note on this clonotype: Likely a read error: the CDR3 ends without its conserved phenylalanine or tryptophan. The chain carries TRBV6-5 and TRBJ1-1; possible D gene TRBD1, 5 bases. In germline, CDR1 is MNHEY, CDR2 SVGAGI. The CDR3 runs 14 residues. In DNA, the CDR3 is TGTGCCATCAGTGAGTCATGGGGGAGTACTGAAGCTTTCCTT. This sequence encodes CAISESWGSTEAFL.

This clonotype appeared a few times. The chain carries TRBV19 and TRBJ2-1; D unclear. CDR1 is LNHDA, CDR2 SQIVND, per germline (reference sequence). Trimming left V 5 bases short and J 7 bases short, with 9 bases between. The CDR3 runs 12 residues. The DNA of the CDR3 is TGTGCCAGTAGTCCCCTGGGGAATGAGCAGTTCTTC. As protein: CASSPLGNEQFF.

CDR3 sequence reads: CASSQGPRDRYGYTF. CDR3 bases: TGTGCCAGCAGCCAAGGTCCCAGGGACCGCTATGGCTACACCTTC. The chain employs TRBV3-1 and TRBJ1-2, with a possible D match to TRBD1 (5 bases). This CDR3 is built from 15 residues. Trimming took 1 base from V and 4 from J, leaving 13 bases between them. Looked up from germline, CDR1 is LGHDT and CDR2 is YNNKEL (reference sequence).

The V gene is TRBV29-1, the J gene TRBJ2-3; possibly TRBD2 for D (5 bases). Germline-derived CDR1 and CDR2 are SQVTM and ANQGSEA. The CDR3 is 16 amino acids. V dropped 4 bases and J dropped 2 bases, with 19 bases sitting between them. The CDR3, as DNA: TGCAGCGTTGCAATCCCGGGGATAGGGATCACAGATACGCAGTATTTT. Encoded protein: CSVAIPGIGITDTQYF.

V usage is TRBV29-1 and J usage is TRBJ2-7; D uncertain. The CDR3 spans 12 residues. Deletions cut 6 bases from V and 3 bases from J, with 12 bases between. Germline lookup yields CDR1 SQVTM and CDR2 ANQGSEA. CDR3 sequence: CSVKGNRYEQYF. DNA of the CDR3: TGCAGCGTGAAAGGAAACCGCTACGAGCAGTACTTC.

The rearrangement uses TRBV12-5 and TRBJ2-7, with D possibly being TRBD1 or TRBD2 (5 bases each). Trimming removed 3 bases from V and 2 bases from J, with 11 bases in between. Germline CDR1 LGHNT, CDR2 FRNRAP. The length of the CDR3 is 14 residues. CDR3 region: CASGFGTGTYEQYF. Here the CDR3 DNA reads TGTGCTAGTGGTTTCGGGACGGGAACCTACGAGCAGTACTTC.

The chain couples TRBV5-1 to TRBJ1-1, with D perhaps matching TRBD1 (6 bases). The CDR3 spans 17 residues. CDR1 SGHRS and CDR2 YFSETQ come from the germline V gene. Trimming took 0 bases from V and 0 from J, leaving 15 bases between them. CDR3 coding DNA: TGCGCCAGCAGCTTGGCGATACAGGGACTGATGAACACTGAAGCTTTCTTT. Its translation is CASSLAIQGLMNTEAFF.

This sequence joins TRBV20-1 and TRBJ2-1; 10 bases agree with TRBD2. J lost 7 bases, V lost 6 bases, and 9 bases had no gene match. Germline lookup yields CDR1 DFQATT and CDR2 SNEGSKA (reference sequence). The length of the CDR3 is 14 residues. In DNA form, the CDR3 reads TGCAGTGCAGACCTAGCGGGAGTAGGTAATGAGCAGTTCTTC. Its protein is CSADLAGVGNEQFF.